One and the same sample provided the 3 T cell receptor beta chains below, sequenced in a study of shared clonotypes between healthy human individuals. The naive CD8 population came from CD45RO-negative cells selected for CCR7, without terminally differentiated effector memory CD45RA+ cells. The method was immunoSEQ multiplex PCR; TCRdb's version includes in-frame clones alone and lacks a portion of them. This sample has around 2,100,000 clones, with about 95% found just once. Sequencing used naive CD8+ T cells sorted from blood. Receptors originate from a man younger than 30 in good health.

The CDR3 sequence is CAWSRGQVLEAFF. The CDR3 nucleotides read TGTGCCTGGAGTCGAGGACAGGTACTTGAAGCTTTCTTT. The rearrangement uses TRBV30 and TRBJ1-1, with 7 bases matching TRBD1. The CDR3 has 13 residues. V gave up 2 bases and J gave up 7 bases; unmatched junction bases: 7. Germline V gene data show CDR1 as GTSNPN and CDR2 as SVGIG (reference sequence).

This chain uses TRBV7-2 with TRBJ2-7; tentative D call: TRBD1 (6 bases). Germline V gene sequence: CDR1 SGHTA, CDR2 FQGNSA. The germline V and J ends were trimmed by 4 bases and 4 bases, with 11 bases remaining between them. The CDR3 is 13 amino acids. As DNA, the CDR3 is TGTGCCAGCAGCTACACTCAGGGGTACGAGCAGTACTTC. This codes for CASSYTQGYEQYF. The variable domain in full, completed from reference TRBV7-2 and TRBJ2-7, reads GAGVSQSPSNKVTEKGKDVELRCDPISGHTALYWYRQSLGQGLEFLIYFQGNSAPDKSGLPSDRFSAERTGGSVSTLTIQRTQQEDSAVYLCASSYTQGYEQYFGPGTRLTVT.

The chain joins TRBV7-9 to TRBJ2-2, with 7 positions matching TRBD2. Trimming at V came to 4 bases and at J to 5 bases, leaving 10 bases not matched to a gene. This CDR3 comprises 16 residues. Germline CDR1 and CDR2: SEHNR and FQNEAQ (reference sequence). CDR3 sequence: CASSSRTSISTGELFF. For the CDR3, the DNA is TGTGCCAGCAGCTCCAGGACTAGTATTAGTACCGGGGAGCTGTTTTTT. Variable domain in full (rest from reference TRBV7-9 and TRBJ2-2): DTGVSQNPRHKITKRGQNVTFRCDPISEHNRLYWYRQTLGQGPEFLTYFQNEAQLEKSRLLSDRFSAERPKGSFSTLEIQRTEQGDSAMYLCASSSRTSISTGELFFGEGSRLTVL.